This TCR beta chain was sequenced during a study of control samples from healthy donors and cancer patients. TCRdb keeps only in-frame clones here, not all; method: immunoSEQ multiplex PCR. The repertoire holds 95,000 to 130,000 clones, with 75% to 90% as singletons. By share, this clone counts as medium-sized (0.01 to 0.1%). The receptor was derived from a woman aged 50 to 60 with colorectal cancer. The sequencing input was PBMCs.

This chain's CDR3 is CASSGTGSNQPQHF. CDR3 bases: TGTGCCAGCAGCGGAACGGGTAGCAATCAGCCCCAGCATTTT. The rearrangement links TRBV11-2 to TRBJ1-5; D is uncertain. The CDR3 length is 14 residues. V gave up 5 bases and J gave up 0 bases, with 8 bases separating them. The germline CDR1 and CDR2 sequences are SGHAT and FQNNGV.